The T cell receptor beta chain under discussion was sequenced for a study of T-cell memory formation after mild COVID-19. Study results and caveats: Cross-reactive memory apparently joined, as some responding clones appeared in pre-infection memory. From day 15 to 85, contracting clones were balanced between CD4 and CD8, whereas later expanders leaned toward CD4+. Most CD4+ clones that shrank were in CM and EM, while CD8+ ones turned up in EMRA.

Constant-segment primers served in 5'RACE that generated TCR alpha and TCR beta cDNA libraries bearing sample barcodes and UMIs. TCRdb called the 5' RACE reads again in MiXCR, with one record for every CDR3 protein. The sample holds nearly 350,000 distinct CDR3 sequences, about an eighth seen once. Germline-derived CDR1 and CDR2 are SGHVS and FNYEAQ. Trimming removed 7 bases from V and 2 bases from J, with 7 bases in between. This CDR3 region has 12 residues. This clonotype appeared once. Antigen: not known. Specimen: PBMCs or a T cell subset sorted from them (not recorded which). This chain joins TRBV7-6 and TRBJ2-3; perhaps TRBD2 as D (5 bases). The sequence was collected from a man younger than 35 who had mild COVID-19 (a few samples of this study predate the infection). Cell type and time point are not known. The CDR3 is CASTDYTDTQYF. The CDR3 DNA follows: TGTGCCAGCACCGACTACACAGATACGCAGTATTTT.